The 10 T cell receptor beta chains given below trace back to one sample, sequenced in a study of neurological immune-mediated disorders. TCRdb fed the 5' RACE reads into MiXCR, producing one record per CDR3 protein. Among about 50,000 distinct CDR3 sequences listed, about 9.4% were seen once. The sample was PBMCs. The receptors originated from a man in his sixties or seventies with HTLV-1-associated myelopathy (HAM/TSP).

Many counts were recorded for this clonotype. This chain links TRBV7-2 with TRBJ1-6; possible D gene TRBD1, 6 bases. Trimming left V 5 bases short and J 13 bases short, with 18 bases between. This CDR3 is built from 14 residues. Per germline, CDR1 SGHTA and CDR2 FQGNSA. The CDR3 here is CASSTTGIGMPLHF. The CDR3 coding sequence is TGTGCCAGCAGCACGACAGGCATCGGGATGCCCCTCCACTTT.

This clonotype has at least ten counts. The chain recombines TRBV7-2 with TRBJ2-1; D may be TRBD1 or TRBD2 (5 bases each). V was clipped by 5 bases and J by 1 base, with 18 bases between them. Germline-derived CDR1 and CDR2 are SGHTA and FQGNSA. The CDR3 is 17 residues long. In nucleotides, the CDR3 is TGTGCCAGCAGCATCGGGACGAGGGGTTTGTCCTACAATGAGCAGTTCTTC. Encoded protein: CASSIGTRGLSYNEQFF.

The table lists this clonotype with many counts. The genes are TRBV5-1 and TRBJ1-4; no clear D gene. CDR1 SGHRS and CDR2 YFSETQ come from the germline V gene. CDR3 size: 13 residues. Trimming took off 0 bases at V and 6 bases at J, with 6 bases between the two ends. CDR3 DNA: TGCGCCAGCAGCTTGGAACAGTATGAAAAACTGTTTTTT. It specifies CASSLEQYEKLFF.

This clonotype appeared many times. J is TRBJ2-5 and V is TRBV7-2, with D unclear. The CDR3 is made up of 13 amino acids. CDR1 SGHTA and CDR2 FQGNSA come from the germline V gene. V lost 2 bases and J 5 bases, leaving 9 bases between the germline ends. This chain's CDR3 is CASSLMREETQYF. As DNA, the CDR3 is TGTGCCAGCAGCTTAATGAGAGAGGAGACCCAGTACTTC.

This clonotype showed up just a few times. CDR3 sequence: CASSYIPPLGTEAFF. DNA of the CDR3: TGTGCCAGCAGTTATATTCCCCCCCTGGGAACTGAAGCTTTCTTT. The V call is TRBV6-2 or TRBV6-3, the J call TRBJ1-1, with D unresolved. Germline V gene sequence: CDR1 MNHEY, CDR2 SVGEGT. V was cut by 3 bases and J by 5 bases, with 16 bases left in between. The CDR3 spans 15 residues.

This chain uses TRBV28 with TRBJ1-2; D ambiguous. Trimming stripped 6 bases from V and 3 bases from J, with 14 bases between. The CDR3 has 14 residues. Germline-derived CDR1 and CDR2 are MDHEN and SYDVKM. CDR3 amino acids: CASSLYRRHYGYTF. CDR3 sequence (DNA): TGTGCCAGCAGCCTGTACAGAAGACACTATGGCTACACCTTC.

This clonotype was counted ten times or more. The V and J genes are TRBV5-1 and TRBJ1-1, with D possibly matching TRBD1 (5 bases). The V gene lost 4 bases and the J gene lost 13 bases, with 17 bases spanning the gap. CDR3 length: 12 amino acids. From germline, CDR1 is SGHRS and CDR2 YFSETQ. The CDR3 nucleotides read TGCGCCAGCAGCCGGGACGGCGGAGAGGGTTTCTTT. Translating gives CASSRDGGEGFF.

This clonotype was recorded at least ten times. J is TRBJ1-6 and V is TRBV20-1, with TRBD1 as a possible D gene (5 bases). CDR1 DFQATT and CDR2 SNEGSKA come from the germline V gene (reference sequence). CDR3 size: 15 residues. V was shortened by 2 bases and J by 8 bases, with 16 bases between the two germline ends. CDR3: CSARSLVTEDSPLHF. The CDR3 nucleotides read TGCAGTGCTAGAAGTCTCGTGACAGAGGATTCACCCCTCCACTTT.

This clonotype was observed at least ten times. The DNA of the CDR3 is TGCGCCAGCAGCTGGACCGGGACTAGCGAGGAGGAGCAGTTCTTC. Translated: CASSWTGTSEEEQFF. V and J are TRBV5-1 and TRBJ2-1; 10 bases fit TRBD2. V dropped 3 bases and J dropped 10; count of bases not matched to a gene: 10. The CDR3 loop spans 15 amino acids. Germline V gives CDR1 SGHRS, CDR2 YFSETQ.

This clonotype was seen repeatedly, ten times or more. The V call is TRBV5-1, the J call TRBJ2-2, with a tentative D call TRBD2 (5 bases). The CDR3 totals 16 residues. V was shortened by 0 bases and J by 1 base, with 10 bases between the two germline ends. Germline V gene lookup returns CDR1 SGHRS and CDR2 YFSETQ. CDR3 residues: CASSLAVSGNTGELFF. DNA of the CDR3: TGCGCCAGCAGCTTGGCAGTAAGCGGGAACACCGGGGAGCTGTTTTTT.